The 21 T cell receptor beta chains below all came from one sample that was sequenced in a study of post-analysis software for immune sequencing data. Their antigen targets remain unknown. Findings of the study overall: TRBV5-6, TRBV5-1 and TRBV20-1 were among 4 or 5 TRBV segments more frequent in patients than controls.

cDNA libraries of TCR beta carried unique molecular identifiers. TCRdb redid the calling of the PCR reads with MiXCR, one entry per CDR3 protein. This sample carries hundreds of thousands of distinct CDR3 sequences, around 47% of them seen once, and the ten largest clones take 1.5% to 2%. The material sequenced was blood. Receptors originate from a girl aged 5 to 17 with multiple sclerosis.

This sequence joins TRBV5-5 and TRBJ1-2; 10 bases align to TRBD1. The CDR3 loop spans 15 amino acids. Germline CDR1 SGHKS, CDR2 YYEKEE (reference sequence). V dropped 3 bases and J dropped 5; count of bases not matched to a gene: 7. The CDR3 coding sequence is TGTGCCAGCAGCTCCGACAGGGGGCGCGGGTATGGCTACACCTTC. It codes for CASSSDRGRGYGYTF.

The V call is TRBV7-9, the J call TRBJ2-6; D may be TRBD1 or TRBD2 (6 bases each). Per the germline V gene, CDR1 is SEHNR and CDR2 is FQNEAQ (reference sequence). V lost 5 bases and J 2 bases, leaving 10 bases between the germline ends. There are 15 residues in the CDR3. The chain's CDR3 is CASSPRGAGANVLTF. As DNA, the CDR3 is TGTGCCAGCAGCCCGAGGGGGGCTGGGGCCAACGTCCTGACTTTC. Combining the CDR3 with reference TRBV7-9 and TRBJ2-6 gives the whole variable domain DTGVSQNPRHKITKRGQNVTFRCDPISEHNRLYWYRQTLGQGPEFLTYFQNEAQLEKSRLLSDRFSAERPKGSFSTLEIQRTEQGDSAMYLCASSPRGAGANVLTFGAGSRLTVL.

In this sample, this clonotype turned up once. The chain carries TRBV27 and TRBJ1-1, with D unclear. The CDR3 extends over 15 amino acids. The V gene's germline CDR1 is MNHEY and CDR2 SMNVEV (reference sequence). Deletions cut 2 bases from V and 2 bases from J, with 12 bases between. CDR3 in DNA: TGTGCCAGCAGTTTAAGGGTCAGACTAAACACTGAAGCTTTCTTT. It is translated as CASSLRVRLNTEAFF.

This clonotype turned up a few times. The V call is TRBV5-5, the J call TRBJ2-5; no firm D call. Trimming removed 0 bases from V and 5 bases from J, with 14 bases in between. CDR1 and CDR2 (germline): SGHKS, YYEKEE (reference sequence). The CDR3 totals 15 residues. The CDR3 DNA is TGTGCCAGCAGCTTGGGTCCCGTAAATGCCGAGACCCAGTACTTC. Translation gives CASSLGPVNAETQYF.

This chain connects TRBV12-3 or TRBV12-4 to TRBJ1-2, with a possible D match to TRBD1 (5 bases). The CDR3 sequence is 14 residues long. V lost 2 bases to trimming and J lost 8 bases, with 15 bases between them. CDR3 bases: TGTGCCAGCAGTTTATTATCAGGGCCCGGAGGCTACACCTTC. Its translation: CASSLLSGPGGYTF.

The chain employs TRBV20-1 and TRBJ2-7; 11 bases are shared with TRBD1. The CDR3 covers 15 residues. J lost 3 bases, V lost 4 bases, and 8 bases had no gene match. CDR1 is DFQATT and CDR2 is SNEGSKA in the germline V gene (reference sequence). CDR3 sequence: CSAIRPGTGGYEQYF. For the CDR3, the DNA is TGCAGTGCTATCCGCCCCGGGACAGGGGGCTACGAGCAGTACTTC.

This clonotype turned up a few times. The chain employs TRBV10-3 and TRBJ1-6, with 7 bases fitting TRBD1. Germline V gene sequence: CDR1 ENHRY, CDR2 SYGVKD. J was trimmed by 7 bases and V by 7 bases; bases with no gene match: 10. CDR3 length equals 15 residues. The CDR3 sequence: CAIKSPDRENSPLHF. The CDR3 DNA reads TGTGCCATCAAGAGCCCTGACAGGGAGAATTCACCCCTCCACTTT.

This clonotype was detected only a few times. J is TRBJ1-2 and V is TRBV29-1, with 8 bases fitting TRBD1. Germline CDR1 is SQVTM and CDR2 is ANQGSEA. The CDR3 contains 12 residues. With 4 bases clipped from V and 7 bases from J, the junction kept 5 bases outside the gene matches. This chain's CDR3 is CSVAGQVIGYTF. The CDR3 DNA follows: TGCAGCGTTGCGGGACAGGTGATTGGCTACACCTTC.

The rearrangement links TRBV11-3 to TRBJ1-2; maybe TRBD1 (6 bases). V shed 5 bases and J shed 2 bases, with 15 bases lying between them. Per germline, CDR1 SGHNT and CDR2 YENEEA. The CDR3 has 15 residues. As DNA, the CDR3 is TGTGCCAGCAGCCCCCCGGGACACCAAAACTATGGCTACACCTTC. It is translated as CASSPPGHQNYGYTF.

The V call is TRBV11-2, the J call TRBJ2-5; D is unclear. Trimming took off 2 bases at V and 11 bases at J, with 24 bases between the two ends. The CDR3 totals 16 residues. Germline CDR1 reads SGHAT; CDR2 reads FQNNGV. CDR3 in amino acids: CASSLRLGITTLEQYF. CDR3 DNA: TGTGCCAGCAGCTTACGTCTAGGGATCACAACGTTGGAGCAGTACTTC.

In nucleotides, the CDR3 is TGTGCCATCAGAACCGGGACAGATGAGGTTGATAGGGACGAGCAGTACTTC. This codes for CAIRTGTDEVDRDEQYF. The J gene is TRBJ2-7, the V gene TRBV10-3; 7 bases align to TRBD1. This CDR3 is 17 amino acids long. Per the germline V gene, CDR1 is ENHRY and CDR2 is SYGVKD. V was clipped by 6 bases and J by 5 bases; unmatched bases: 19.

This clonotype was observed a few times. This chain uses TRBV5-1 with TRBJ2-3; D tentatively fits TRBD1 or TRBD2 (5 bases each). Per germline, CDR1 SGHRS and CDR2 YFSETQ. Trimming cost V 3 bases and J 2 bases, with 25 bases left between them. This CDR3 is built from 19 residues. In DNA, the CDR3 is TGCGCCAGCAGCTCCCCGGGGACCATCCCCCGGGTCTCCACAGATACGCAGTATTTT. Translated: CASSSPGTIPRVSTDTQYF.

A few counts support this clonotype. The chain links TRBV10-3 to TRBJ2-1; TRBD2 matches at 11 bases. CDR3 length equals 15 residues. V dropped 2 bases and J dropped 6; count of bases not matched to a gene: 3. Germline CDR1 is ENHRY and CDR2 is SYGVKD. CDR3 bases: TGTGCCATCAGTGAGGAACTAGCGGGAGTCAATGAGCAGTTCTTC. The encoded protein is CAISEELAGVNEQFF.

The chain couples TRBV7-9 to TRBJ1-1; 7 nucleotides align to TRBD1. From germline, CDR1 is SEHNR and CDR2 FQNEAQ (reference sequence). The CDR3 runs 13 residues. V shed 5 bases and J 5 bases; nucleotides not matched to a gene: 5. DNA of the CDR3: TGTGCCAGCAGCGCGGGACAGCGGACTGAAGCTTTCTTT. It encodes CASSAGQRTEAFF.

The chain has TRBV5-1 and TRBJ2-7, with 7 bases aligning to TRBD1. This CDR3 region has 14 residues. With V trimmed by 3 bases and J by 5 bases, 8 bases remained unmatched. The germline V gene encodes CDR1 SGHRS and CDR2 YFSETQ. CDR3 coding DNA: TGCGCCAGCAGCTGGGGACAGAGCCCGCACGAGCAGTACTTC. Its translation: CASSWGQSPHEQYF.

The genes are TRBV5-1 and TRBJ2-6, with TRBD1 identical over 12 bases. Germline V gene sequence: CDR1 SGHRS, CDR2 YFSETQ. The CDR3 has 18 residues. After removal of 4 bases from V and 3 bases from J, the junction contained 8 bases not matched to a gene. The CDR3 reads CASSVFGTGGGGANVLTF. CDR3 bases: TGCGCCAGCAGCGTCTTCGGGACAGGGGGCGGTGGGGCCAACGTCCTGACTTTC.

This chain joins TRBV20-1 and TRBJ1-4; D is ambiguous. The CDR3 is 13 amino acids. Looked up from germline, CDR1 is DFQATT and CDR2 is SNEGSKA (reference sequence). The V and J ends lost 6 bases and 4 bases respectively, with 12 bases between them. CDR3 in amino acids: CSAAPGHNEKLFF. The DNA for the CDR3 is TGCAGTGCCGCTCCCGGCCATAATGAAAAACTGTTTTTT.

This clonotype was seen only a few times. The rearrangement links TRBV7-8 to TRBJ2-2; 7 bases agree with TRBD1. The V segment lost 4 bases and the J segment 4 bases; nucleotides outside the gene matches: 6. The CDR3 covers 15 residues. In germline, CDR1 is SGHVS, CDR2 FQNEAQ. The CDR3 sequence is CASSSDRPSTGELFF. CDR3 in DNA: TGTGCCAGCAGCTCGGACAGGCCGAGCACCGGGGAGCTGTTTTTT.

This clonotype has more than one count but fewer than ten. The chain carries TRBV29-1 and TRBJ1-2; possibly TRBD1 for D (5 bases). Germline CDR1 SQVTM, CDR2 ANQGSEA. Trimming removed 7 bases at V and 5 bases at J, with 11 bases between. The CDR3 is 11 residues long. CDR3 region: CSAVRGYGYTF. CDR3 DNA: TGCAGCGCTGTCCGGGGGTATGGCTACACCTTC.

This chain connects TRBV7-8 to TRBJ2-1; D not resolved. CDR3 length: 15 amino acids. V dropped 0 bases and J dropped 2 bases, with 8 bases sitting between them. The germline gives CDR1 SGHVS, CDR2 FQNEAQ. The CDR3 here is CASSLARVTYNEQFF. As DNA, the CDR3 is TGTGCCAGCAGCTTAGCCCGGGTTACCTACAATGAGCAGTTCTTC. Full variable domain (rest looked up from reference TRBV7-8 and TRBJ2-1): GAGVSQSPRYKVAKRGQDVALRCDPISGHVSLFWYQQALGQGPEFLTYFQNEAQLDKSGLPSDRFFAERPEGSVSTLKIQRTQQEDSAVYLCASSLARVTYNEQFFGPGTRLTVL.

This clonotype came up a few times. This chain joins TRBV3-1 and TRBJ1-2, with TRBD1 as a possible D gene (6 bases). V lost 1 base and J 7 bases, leaving 13 bases between the germline ends. The CDR3 sequence is 14 residues long. Germline CDR1 is LGHDT and CDR2 is YNNKEL (reference sequence). The CDR3 region has the DNA TGTGCCAGCAGCCAAGCGTCAGGGGCGACTGGCTACACCTTC. The encoded protein is CASSQASGATGYTF.